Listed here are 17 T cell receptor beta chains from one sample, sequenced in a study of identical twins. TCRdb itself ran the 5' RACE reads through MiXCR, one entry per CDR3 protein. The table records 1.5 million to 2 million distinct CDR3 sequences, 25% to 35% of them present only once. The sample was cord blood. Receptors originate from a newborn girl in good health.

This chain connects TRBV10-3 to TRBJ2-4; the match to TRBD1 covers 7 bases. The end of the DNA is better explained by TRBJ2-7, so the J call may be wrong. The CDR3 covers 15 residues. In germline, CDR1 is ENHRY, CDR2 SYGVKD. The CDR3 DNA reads TGTGCCATCAGGGGGGACAGCCTCCAGGTCGACGAGCAGTACTTC. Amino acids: CAIRGDSLQVDEQYF.

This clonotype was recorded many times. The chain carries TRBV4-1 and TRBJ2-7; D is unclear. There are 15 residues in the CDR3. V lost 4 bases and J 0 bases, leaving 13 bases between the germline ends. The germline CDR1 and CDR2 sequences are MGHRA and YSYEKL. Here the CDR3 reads CASSPVSFHSYEQYF. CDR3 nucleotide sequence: TGCGCCAGCAGCCCCGTATCCTTCCACTCCTACGAGCAGTACTTC.

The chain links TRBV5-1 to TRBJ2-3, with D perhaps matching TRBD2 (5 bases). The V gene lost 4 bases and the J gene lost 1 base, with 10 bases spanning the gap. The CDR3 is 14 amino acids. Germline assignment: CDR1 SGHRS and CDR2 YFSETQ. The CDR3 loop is CASSGQAGTDTQYF. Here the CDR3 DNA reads TGCGCCAGCAGCGGTCAAGCGGGCACAGATACGCAGTATTTT.

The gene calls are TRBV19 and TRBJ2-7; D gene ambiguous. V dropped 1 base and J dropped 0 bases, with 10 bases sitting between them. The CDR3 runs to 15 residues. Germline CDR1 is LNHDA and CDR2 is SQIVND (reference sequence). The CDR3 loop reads CASSIVFGNSYEQYF. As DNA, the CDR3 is TGTGCCAGTAGTATAGTCTTCGGAAACTCCTACGAGCAGTACTTC.

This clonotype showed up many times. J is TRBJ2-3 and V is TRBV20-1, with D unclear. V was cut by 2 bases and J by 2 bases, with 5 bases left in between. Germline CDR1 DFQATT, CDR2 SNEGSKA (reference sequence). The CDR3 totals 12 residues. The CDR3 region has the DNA TGCAGTGCTAGAACGGCCACAGATACGCAGTATTTT. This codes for CSARTATDTQYF.

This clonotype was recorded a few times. The DNA for the CDR3 is TGTGCCAGCTGGACAGGGGGCTGGGACGCTGAAGCTTTCTTT. Translated, it gives CASWTGGWDAEAFF. The genes are TRBV2 and TRBJ1-1; 11 nucleotides line up with TRBD1. This CDR3 spans 14 amino acids. After removal of 8 bases from V and 6 bases from J, the junction contained 8 bases not matched to a gene. CDR1 is SNHLY, CDR2 FYNNEI, per germline.

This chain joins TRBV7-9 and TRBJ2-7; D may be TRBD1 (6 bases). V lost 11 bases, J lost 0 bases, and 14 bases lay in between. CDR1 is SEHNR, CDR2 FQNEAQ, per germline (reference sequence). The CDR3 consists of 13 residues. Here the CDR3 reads CAVKQGPSYEQYF. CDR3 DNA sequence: TGTGCCGTTAAACAGGGCCCCTCCTACGAGCAGTACTTC.

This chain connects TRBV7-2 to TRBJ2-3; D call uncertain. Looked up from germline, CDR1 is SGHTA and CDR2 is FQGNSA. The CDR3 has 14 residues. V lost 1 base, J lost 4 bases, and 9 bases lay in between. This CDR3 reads CASSLVRWADTQYF. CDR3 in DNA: TGTGCCAGCAGCTTAGTTAGGTGGGCAGATACGCAGTATTTT.

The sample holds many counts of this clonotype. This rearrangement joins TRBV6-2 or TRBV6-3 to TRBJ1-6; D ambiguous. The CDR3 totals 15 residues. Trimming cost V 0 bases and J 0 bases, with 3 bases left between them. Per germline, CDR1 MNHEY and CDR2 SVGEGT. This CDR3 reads CASSYSSSYNSPLHF. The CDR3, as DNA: TGTGCCAGCAGTTACTCCAGCTCCTATAATTCACCCCTCCACTTT.

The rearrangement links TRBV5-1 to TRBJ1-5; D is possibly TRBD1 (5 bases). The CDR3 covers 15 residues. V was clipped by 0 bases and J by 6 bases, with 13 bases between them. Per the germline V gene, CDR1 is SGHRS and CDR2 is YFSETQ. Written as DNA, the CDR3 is TGCGCCAGCAGCTTGGTGGGAGGGGCGGGTCAGCCCCAGCATTTT. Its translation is CASSLVGGAGQPQHF.

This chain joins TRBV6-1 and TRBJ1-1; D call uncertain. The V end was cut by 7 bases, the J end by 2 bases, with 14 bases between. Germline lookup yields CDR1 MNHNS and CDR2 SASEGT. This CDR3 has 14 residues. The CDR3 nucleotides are TGTGCCAGCACCTCCGGGCAGGCCAACACTGAAGCTTTCTTT. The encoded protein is CASTSGQANTEAFF.

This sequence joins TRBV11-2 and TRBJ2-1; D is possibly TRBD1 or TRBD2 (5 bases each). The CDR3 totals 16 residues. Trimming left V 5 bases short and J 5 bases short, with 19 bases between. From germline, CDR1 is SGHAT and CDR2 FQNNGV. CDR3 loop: CASSPGSGTRNNEQFF. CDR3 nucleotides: TGTGCCAGCAGCCCAGGGTCCGGGACCCGAAACAATGAGCAGTTCTTC.

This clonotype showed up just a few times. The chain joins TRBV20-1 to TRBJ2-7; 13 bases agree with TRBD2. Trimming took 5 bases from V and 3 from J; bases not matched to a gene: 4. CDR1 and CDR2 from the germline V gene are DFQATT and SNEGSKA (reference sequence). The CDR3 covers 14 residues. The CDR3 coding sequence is TGCAGTGCTGGGACTAGCGGGGTGATCTACGAGCAGTACTTC. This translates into CSAGTSGVIYEQYF.

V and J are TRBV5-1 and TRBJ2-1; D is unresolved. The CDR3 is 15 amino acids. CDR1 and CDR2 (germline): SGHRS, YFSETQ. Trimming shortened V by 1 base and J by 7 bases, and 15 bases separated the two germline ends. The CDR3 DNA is TGCGCCAGCAGCTTGCGTCGGGCCTACCAGAATGAGCAGTTCTTC. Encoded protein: CASSLRRAYQNEQFF.

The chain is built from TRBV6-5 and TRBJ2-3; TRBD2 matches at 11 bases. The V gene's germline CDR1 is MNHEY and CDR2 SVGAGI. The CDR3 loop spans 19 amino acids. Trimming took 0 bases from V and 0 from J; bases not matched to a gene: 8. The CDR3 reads CASSYSSSGGAPSTDTQYF. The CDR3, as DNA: TGTGCCAGCAGTTACTCGAGTAGCGGGGGGGCCCCTAGCACAGATACGCAGTATTTT.

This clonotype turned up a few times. The DNA for the CDR3 is TGTGCCAGCTCTAGCCTTAACACCGGGGAGCTGTTTTTT. Translating it yields CASSSLNTGELFF. This sequence joins TRBV6-4 and TRBJ2-2, with D perhaps matching TRBD2 (5 bases). Germline V lookup: CDR1 MRHNA, CDR2 SNTAGT. V was clipped by 8 bases and J by 2 bases, with 9 bases between them. The CDR3 consists of 13 residues.

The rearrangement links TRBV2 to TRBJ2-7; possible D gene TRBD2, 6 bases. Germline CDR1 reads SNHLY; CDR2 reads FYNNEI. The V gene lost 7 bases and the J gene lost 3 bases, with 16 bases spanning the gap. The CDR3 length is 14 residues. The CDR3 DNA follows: TGTGCCAGCAATCGAGTGGTGGGGGGCTACGAGCAGTACTTC. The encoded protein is CASNRVVGGYEQYF.